Listed below are T cell receptor beta chains from one sample, sequenced in a study of T cells in tumors after PD-1 blockade. Generated by immunoSEQ multiplex PCR, the TCRdb table keeps only in-frame clones and is missing some. The sample includes about 20,000 clones, about three quarters of them seen just once. The sample was PBMCs, taken before anti-PD-1 treatment. The receptors come from a human donor with basal cell carcinoma. CDR3s include the opening cysteine and the closing phenylalanine or tryptophan. The order of the fields is CDR3 protein, J gene, V gene.

cdr3_aa: CAWSAGRNNSPLHF
j_call: TRBJ1-6
v_call: TRBV30

cdr3_aa: CASSLDRGPNTGELFF
j_call: TRBJ2-2
v_call: TRBV7-7

cdr3_aa: CASSTNRDIIYEQYF
j_call: TRBJ2-7
v_call: TRBV6-6

cdr3_aa: CAWSVLPGRGIAKNIQYF
j_call: TRBJ2-4
v_call: TRBV30

cdr3_aa: CARCYGWARAGSSYNEQFF
j_call: TRBJ2-1
v_call: TRBV2

cdr3_aa: CASSSPRALEGYTF
j_call: TRBJ1-2
v_call: TRBV5-6

cdr3_aa: CPTCHGGAGVGSSYNEQFF
j_call: TRBJ2-1
v_call: TRBV2

cdr3_aa: CAWSPPGQDEKLFF
j_call: TRBJ1-4
v_call: TRBV30

cdr3_aa: CASSGYQETQYF
j_call: TRBJ2-5
v_call: TRBV25-1

cdr3_aa: CASSQGENQPQHF
j_call: TRBJ1-5
v_call: TRBV12-3/TRBV12-4

cdr3_aa: CASTTGAGRIYGYTF
j_call: TRBJ1-2
v_call: TRBV19

cdr3_aa: CASSIRGSNQPQHF
j_call: TRBJ1-5
v_call: TRBV19